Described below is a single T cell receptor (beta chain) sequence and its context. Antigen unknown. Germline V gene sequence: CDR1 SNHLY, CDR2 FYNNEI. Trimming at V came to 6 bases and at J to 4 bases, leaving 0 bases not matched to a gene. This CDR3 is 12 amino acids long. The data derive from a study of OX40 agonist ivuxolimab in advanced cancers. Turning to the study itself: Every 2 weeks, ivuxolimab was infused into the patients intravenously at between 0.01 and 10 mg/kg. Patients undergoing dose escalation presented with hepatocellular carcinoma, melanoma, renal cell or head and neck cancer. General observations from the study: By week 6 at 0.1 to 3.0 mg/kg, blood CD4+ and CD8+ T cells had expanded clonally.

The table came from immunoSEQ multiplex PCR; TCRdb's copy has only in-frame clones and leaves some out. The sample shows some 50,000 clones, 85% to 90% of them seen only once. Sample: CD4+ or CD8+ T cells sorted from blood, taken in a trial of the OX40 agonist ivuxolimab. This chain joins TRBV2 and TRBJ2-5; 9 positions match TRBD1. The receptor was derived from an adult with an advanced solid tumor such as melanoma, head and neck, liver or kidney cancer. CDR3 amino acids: CASRDRGETQYF. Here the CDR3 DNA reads TGTGCCAGCAGGGACAGGGGAGAGACCCAGTACTTC.